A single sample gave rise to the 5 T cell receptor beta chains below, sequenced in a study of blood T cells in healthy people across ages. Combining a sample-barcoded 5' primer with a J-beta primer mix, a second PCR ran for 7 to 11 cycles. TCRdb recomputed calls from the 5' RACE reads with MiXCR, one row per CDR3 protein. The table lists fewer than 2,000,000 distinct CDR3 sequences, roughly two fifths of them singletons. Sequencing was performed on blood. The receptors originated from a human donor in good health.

The CDR3 DNA follows: TGTGCCAGCAGCACCCGGGACAGGGTTATGCAGTTCTTC. Translating it yields CASSTRDRVMQFF. The rearrangement uses TRBV7-2 and TRBJ2-1; 9 nucleotides align to TRBD1. This CDR3 region has 13 residues. The germline gives CDR1 SGHTA, CDR2 FQGNSA. V dropped 5 bases and J dropped 12; count of bases not matched to a gene: 8.

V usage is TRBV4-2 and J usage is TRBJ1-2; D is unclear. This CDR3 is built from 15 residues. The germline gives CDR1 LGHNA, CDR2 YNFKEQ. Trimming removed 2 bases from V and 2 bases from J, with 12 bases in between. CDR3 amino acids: CASSQSSQGNYGYTF. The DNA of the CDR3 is TGTGCCAGCAGCCAATCATCACAAGGGAACTATGGCTACACCTTC.

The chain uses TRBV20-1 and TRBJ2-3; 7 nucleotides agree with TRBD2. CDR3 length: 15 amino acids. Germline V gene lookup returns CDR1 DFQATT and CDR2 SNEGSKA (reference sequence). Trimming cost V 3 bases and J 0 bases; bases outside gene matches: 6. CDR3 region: CSASRTRGSTDTQYF. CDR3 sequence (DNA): TGCAGTGCTAGCCGGACTAGAGGGAGCACAGATACGCAGTATTTT.

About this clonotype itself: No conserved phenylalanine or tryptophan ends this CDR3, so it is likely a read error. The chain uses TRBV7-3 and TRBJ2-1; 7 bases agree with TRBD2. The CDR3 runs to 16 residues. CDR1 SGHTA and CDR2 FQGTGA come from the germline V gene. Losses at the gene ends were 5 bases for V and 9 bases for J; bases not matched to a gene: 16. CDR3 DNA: TGTGCCAGCAGCCCCGGTTCTAGCGGAGGGAGACCTGAGCAGTTCTGC. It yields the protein CASSPGSSGGRPEQFC.

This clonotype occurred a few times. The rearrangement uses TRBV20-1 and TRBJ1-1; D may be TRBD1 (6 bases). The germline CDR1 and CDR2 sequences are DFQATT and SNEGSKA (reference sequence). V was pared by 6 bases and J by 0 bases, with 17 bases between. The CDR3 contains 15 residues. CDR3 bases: TGCAGTGCCGCGGGGGGGGGACATTTGAACACTGAAGCTTTCTTT. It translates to CSAAGGGHLNTEAFF.